Below are 22 T cell receptor beta chains sequenced from a single sample in a study of shared clonotypes between healthy human individuals. Measured with immunoSEQ multiplex PCR; TCRdb has only the in-frame clones, and not every one. The sample has 1.5 million to 2.5 million clones, about 95% seen once; the top ten hold 1% to 1.5%. Naive CD8 cells lacked CD45RO, underwent positive selection for CCR7 and left out terminally differentiated effector memory CD45RA+ cells. What was sequenced was naive CD8+ T cells sorted from blood. The receptors here all came from a man younger than 35 in good health.

This sequence joins TRBV2 and TRBJ1-2; D is undetermined. Germline CDR1 SNHLY, CDR2 FYNNEI. The CDR3 has 14 amino acids. V lost 7 bases and J lost 0, with 12 bases in between. CDR3: CASIPPGTNYGYTF. The CDR3 coding sequence is TGTGCCAGCATCCCCCCAGGAACTAACTATGGCTACACCTTC. Based on the CDR3 plus reference TRBV2 and TRBJ1-2, the full variable domain is EPEVTQTPSHQVTQMGQEVILRCVPISNHLYFYWYRQILGQKVEFLVSFYNNEISEKSEIFDDQFSVERPDGSNFTLKIRSTKLEDSAMYFCASIPPGTNYGYTFGSGTRLTVV.

The V gene is TRBV29-1, the J gene TRBJ1-1; tentative D call: TRBD1 (5 bases). The CDR3 has 12 amino acids. The germline CDR1 and CDR2 sequences are SQVTM and ANQGSEA. Trimming took 7 bases from V and 1 from J, leaving 10 bases between them. The CDR3 spells CSARTQNTEAFF. In nucleotides, the CDR3 is TGCAGCGCCCGGACACAGAACACTGAAGCTTTCTTT.

This chain uses TRBV18 with TRBJ2-1; 9 bases are shared with TRBD2. This CDR3 spans 15 amino acids. Germline-derived CDR1 and CDR2 are KGHSH and LQKENI. Trimming took 3 bases from V and 8 from J; bases not matched to a gene: 8. The CDR3 DNA is TGTGCCAGCTCACCGATTGCGGGGGGGAGGTATGAGCAGTTCTTC. Amino acids: CASSPIAGGRYEQFF.

The chain has TRBV30 and TRBJ1-2, with D tentatively TRBD1 (5 bases). The CDR3 is made up of 15 amino acids. CDR1 and CDR2 (germline): GTSNPN, SVGIG (reference sequence). V gave up 4 bases and J gave up 3 bases, with 18 bases separating them. CDR3 sequence: CAWKTTDKQDYGYTF. The CDR3 nucleotides are TGTGCCTGGAAGACTACGGACAAGCAAGACTATGGCTACACCTTC.

This chain links TRBV7-9 with TRBJ1-2; perhaps TRBD1 as D (5 bases). Trimming stripped 1 base from V and 5 bases from J, with 11 bases between. Germline-derived CDR1 and CDR2 are SEHNR and FQNEAQ (reference sequence). The CDR3 covers 14 residues. The CDR3 sequence: CASSLVQGWYGYTF. CDR3 DNA: TGTGCCAGCAGCTTAGTCCAGGGATGGTATGGCTACACCTTC.

This clone was counted between two and nine times. The chain uses TRBV29-1 and TRBJ1-1; D may be TRBD1 (5 bases). The CDR3 is 12 amino acids. The V end lost 0 bases, the J end lost 6 bases, and 8 bases lay between the germline ends. CDR1 and CDR2 (germline): SQVTM, ANQGSEA. CDR3: CSVEDQGSEAFF. The CDR3 DNA reads TGCAGCGTTGAAGATCAGGGATCTGAAGCTTTCTTT.

A single count supports this clone. V usage is TRBV30 and J usage is TRBJ1-5; D is possibly TRBD1 (5 bases). There are 15 residues in the CDR3. The ends were cut back, 2 bases at V and 7 bases at J, with 18 bases in the middle. The germline V gene encodes CDR1 GTSNPN and CDR2 SVGIG (reference sequence). For the CDR3, the DNA is TGTGCCTGGAGTTCAGGGATTACTCCGCAGCAGCCCCAGCATTTT. Protein: CAWSSGITPQQPQHF.

The chain combines TRBV5-1 with TRBJ2-7; D uncertain. Deletions cut 0 bases from V and 3 bases from J, with 16 bases between. In germline, CDR1 is SGHRS, CDR2 YFSETQ. The CDR3 spans 16 residues. The CDR3 region has the DNA TGCGCCAGCAGCTTGGGTGCAGTTTTCTCGTACTACGAGCAGTACTTC. Amino acid sequence: CASSLGAVFSYYEQYF.

This clone was counted once. This chain connects TRBV13 to TRBJ1-6; no reliable D call. The CDR3 is made up of 14 amino acids. V was cut by 3 bases and J by 7 bases, with 10 bases left in between. Per the germline V gene, CDR1 is PRHDT and CDR2 is FYEKMQ (reference sequence). In DNA, the CDR3 is TGTGCCAGCAGCTTTGAACGGGAGAATTCACCCCTCCACTTT. It yields the protein CASSFERENSPLHF.

V and J are TRBV4-1 and TRBJ2-1, with 8 positions matching TRBD2. The CDR3 covers 15 residues. The V and J ends lost 1 base and 6 bases, in that order; junction bases with no gene match: 5. Germline V lookup: CDR1 MGHRA, CDR2 YSYEKL. The DNA of the CDR3 is TGCGCCAGCAGCCAAGTGGTCGGGAGGGCCAATGAGCAGTTCTTC. It translates to CASSQVVGRANEQFF.

The chain carries TRBV6-1 and TRBJ2-7, with TRBD2 matching 8 bases. The CDR3 is 15 amino acids. V lost 6 bases to trimming and J lost 6 bases; unmatched junction nucleotides: 13. Per the germline V gene, CDR1 is MNHNS and CDR2 is SASEGT. CDR3: CASSAGTSPQIEQYF. The CDR3, as DNA: TGTGCCAGCAGCGCCGGGACTAGTCCTCAAATCGAGCAGTACTTC.

This chain connects TRBV2 to TRBJ2-1; D is perhaps TRBD2 (7 bases). The V gene lost 4 bases and the J gene lost 1 base, with 11 bases spanning the gap. This CDR3 region has 15 residues. Germline V gene lookup returns CDR1 SNHLY and CDR2 FYNNEI. The CDR3 region has the DNA TGTGCCAGCAGTGGCGGGGGCCTATCCTACAATGAGCAGTTCTTC. Residues: CASSGGGLSYNEQFF.

The genes are TRBV9 and TRBJ2-7; 8 bases align to TRBD1. The CDR3 contains 14 residues. Trimming at V came to 3 bases and at J to 2 bases, leaving 4 bases not matched to a gene. CDR1 and CDR2 (germline): SGDLS, YYNGEE. DNA of the CDR3: TGTGCCAGCAGCGCTGCAGGGGGCGCCTACGAGCAGTACTTC. It codes for CASSAAGGAYEQYF. Full variable domain (missing parts from reference TRBV9 and TRBJ2-7): DSGVTQTPKHLITATGQRVTLRCSPRSGDLSVYWYQQSLDQGLQFLIQYYNGEERAKGNILERFSAQQFPDLHSELNLSSLELGDSALYFCASSAAGGAYEQYFGPGTRLTVT.

The V gene is TRBV29-1, the J gene TRBJ2-3, with D possibly being TRBD2 (6 bases). V was clipped by 7 bases and J by 2 bases, with 16 bases between them. Germline CDR1 is SQVTM and CDR2 is ANQGSEA. The CDR3 totals 14 residues. The CDR3 loop is CSGWSGLPTDTQYF. The DNA for the CDR3 is TGCAGCGGTTGGTCAGGACTACCCACAGATACGCAGTATTTT.

The V gene is TRBV28, the J gene TRBJ2-2; 8 positions match TRBD2. The CDR3 consists of 16 residues. With 7 bases clipped from V and 1 base from J, the junction kept 8 bases outside the gene matches. Germline lookup yields CDR1 MDHEN and CDR2 SYDVKM. CDR3 residues: CASILSAGGNTGELFF. CDR3 DNA: TGTGCCAGCATTCTATCCGCGGGAGGGAACACCGGGGAGCTGTTTTTT.

For this clone: Other DNA sequences within the sample encode an identical CDR3. The chain recombines TRBV27 with TRBJ2-5; 13 bases line up with TRBD2. This CDR3 region has 16 residues. The trim removed 6 bases at V and 1 base at J, leaving 5 bases unmatched. Per the germline V gene, CDR1 is MNHEY and CDR2 is SMNVEV (reference sequence). The DNA for the CDR3 is TGTGCCAGCAGCCCTACTAGCGGGGGGGCCCAAGAGACCCAGTACTTC. This encodes CASSPTSGGAQETQYF.

The V and J genes are TRBV4-1 and TRBJ2-7, with D perhaps matching TRBD2 (5 bases). This CDR3 has 15 residues. Trimming removed 4 bases from V and 4 bases from J, with 17 bases in between. CDR1 MGHRA and CDR2 YSYEKL come from the germline V gene. The CDR3: CASSPPGGPSYEQYF. The DNA for the CDR3 is TGCGCCAGCAGCCCCCCGGGCGGGCCCAGTTACGAGCAGTACTTC.

The chain links TRBV10-3 to TRBJ2-5; TRBD2 agrees at 12 bases. The CDR3 has 17 amino acids. V lost 3 bases to trimming and J lost 5 bases; unmatched junction nucleotides: 10. The V gene's germline CDR1 is ENHRY and CDR2 SYGVKD. In nucleotides, the CDR3 is TGTGCCATCAGTGATATACTAGCGGGGGGATCCGGGGAGACCCAGTACTTC. This encodes CAISDILAGGSGETQYF.

In regard to this clone: The same CDR3 also results from other DNA sequences found in this sample. This rearrangement joins TRBV9 to TRBJ2-5; 7 bases align to TRBD2. The CDR3 totals 15 residues. Trimming at V came to 0 bases and at J to 0 bases, leaving 2 bases not matched to a gene. Germline-derived CDR1 and CDR2 are SGDLS and YYNGEE. The CDR3 sequence: CASSVGGGNQETQYF. CDR3 coding DNA: TGTGCCAGCAGCGTAGGCGGGGGTAACCAAGAGACCCAGTACTTC.

The chain couples TRBV6-5 to TRBJ1-1, with 7 bases identical to TRBD1. V shed 1 base and J 3 bases; nucleotides not matched to a gene: 2. Germline V gene data show CDR1 as MNHEY and CDR2 as SVGAGI. This CDR3 has 14 amino acids. The CDR3 region is CASSYLRGHTEAFF. For the CDR3, the DNA is TGTGCCAGCAGTTACTTGAGGGGGCACACTGAAGCTTTCTTT.

The rearrangement joins TRBV6-5 to TRBJ1-1, with unresolved D. CDR1 is MNHEY, CDR2 SVGAGI, per germline. The V end was cut by 6 bases, the J end by 0 bases, with 8 bases between. This CDR3 has 13 residues. DNA for the CDR3: TGTGCCAGCAGCTGGAGGGTGAACACTGAAGCTTTCTTT. It yields the protein CASSWRVNTEAFF.

The chain employs TRBV4-1 and TRBJ2-5, with no clear D. There are 15 residues in the CDR3. Trimming left V 3 bases short and J 4 bases short, with 15 bases between. Germline CDR1 reads MGHRA; CDR2 reads YSYEKL. The CDR3 DNA reads as TGCGCCAGCAGCCAGGTAGCTGACACGGGAGAGACCCAGTACTTC. Translation gives CASSQVADTGETQYF.